This entry describes one TCR beta chain. This clone turned up a few times. Its antigen is still unknown. It has no much larger one-base neighbor in the sample; base qualities were not kept. This sample is part of a study of CD8+ T cells in alopecia areata listed by TCRdb under 2018. Background on the whole study: The treated patients, all with moderate-to-severe alopecia areata, were enrolled in an open-label pilot trial of oral tofacitinib given at 5 to 10 mg twice daily. TCRbeta CDR3 regions were amplified by immunoSEQ multiplex PCR using 35 Vbeta forward and 13 Jbeta reverse primers. Tofacitinib-treated patients had biopsies at baseline and at 4 and 24 weeks of treatment, with a later scalp biopsy in several patients. The RNA source kit depended on sample type: the PAXgene miRNA kit for fixed scalp, the miRNeasy kit for PBMCs, and the RNeasy kit for mouse skin. Scalp tissue and sorted CD4+ and CD8+ peripheral blood T cells from patchy and totalis/universalis alopecia areata patients and from healthy controls were covered by human TCRbeta sequencing. The study used high-throughput TCRbeta sequencing to examine T cell clonal expansion in alopecia areata, in both the C3H/HeJ mouse model and human patients. Patients stayed on tofacitinib for 6 to 18 months and then had 6 months of follow-up off drug so that delayed response and recurrence could be assessed. Clonality in the scalp was compared among normal scalp (n=4), patchy alopecia areata scalp (n=8), and alopecia totalis/universalis scalp (n=8).

The paper's findings and limits, for the study overall: Resident alphabeta T cells in normal human skin are also sequenced, complicating scalp TCR repertoire analysis, unlike mouse skin dominated by gammadelta T cells. Compared with mice, TCR sequences shared between patients were less clear, possibly partly because of HLA diversity across the patient population. Higher clonality and more expanded CD8+ clones were observed in lesional scalp than in normal scalp, particularly in alopecia totalis/universalis, a finding suggestive of antigenic drive.

The receptor library was made with the immunoSEQ multiplex PCR assay. For TCR sequencing, RNA was extracted from every sample and reverse transcribed into cDNA to serve as template. SuperScript III was used for first-strand cDNA synthesis, primed with a 2:1 mix of oligo-dT and random hexamers. Amplification bias was assessed with a synthetic immune receptor repertoire, and residual bias was removed computationally. The study's own analysis went as follows. Raw reads were preprocessed for error removal, and CDR3 was defined according to IMGT conventions as running from the conserved cysteine to phenylalanine. Clonality was computed as 1 minus the Shannon entropy, with the entropy normalized by log2 of the number of productive unique TCRs. Whether each scalp clone was CD4 or CD8 was inferred by checking scalp TCRbeta sequences against the CD4 and CD8 repertoires from sorted blood. TCRdb took over this immuneACCESS table, retaining in-frame rearrangements with V and J assigned. Such tables are incomplete; in checked studies, under half of the missing clones stem from an unresolved V gene, and the remainder is unexplained. V, J and clone size derive from that table, while D and trimming were established from the DNA sequence. This sample holds around 140,000 clones; approximately 49% were observed only once. The ten most abundant clones make up over 15% of the sample.

In the paper's terms, the time point label means: baseline before oral tofacitinib. From alopecia areata patients, peripheral blood was collected along with lesional scalp punch biopsies. PBMCs were separated by density centrifugation and stained for CD3, CD4 and CD8, after which CD4+ and CD8+ T cells were sorted on a FACSAria. The clonotype comes from a human donor with alopecia areata. This specimen was CD8+ T cells sorted from blood, taken at week 0.

Here is the DNA: TGCAGCGTTGAAGCGGAGACTAGCGGGGGTCCCACAGATACGCAGTATTTT. Its product reads: CSVEAETSGGPTDTQYF. The chain employs TRBV29-1 and TRBJ2-3; TRBD2 matches 12 bases in the middle. Inclusive of the bounding cysteine and phenylalanine, the CDR3 is 17 residues long. Solely the CDR3 DNA is kept, with 51 bases framed from the first base. For this chain, trimming is 1 base at the V end and 2 bases at the J end, and the number of junction bases without a gene match is 7. Based on the germline V gene, the CDR1 and CDR2 sequences are SQVTM and ANQGSEA.